This TCR beta chain was sequenced for a study of blood T cell repertoires in COVID-19. Clones were read by immunoSEQ multiplex PCR, and TCRdb kept only the in-frame ones, dropping some. The data show more than 85,000 clones, around nine tenths seen once. CDR3 length equals 14 residues. The V end was cut by 1 base, the J end by 5 bases, with 13 bases between. Germline V gene sequence: CDR1 SGHNT, CDR2 YYREEE (reference sequence). The clonotype was recovered from a man in his forties or fifties with COVID-19, enrolled during active disease. The V call is TRBV5-4, the J call TRBJ2-7, with D possibly matching TRBD2 (6 bases). The sequenced sample was peripheral blood. The CDR3 protein is CASSLSGGGNEQYF. The DNA for the CDR3 is TGTGCCAGCAGCTTGAGCGGTGGAGGGAACGAGCAGTACTTC.